This passage covers 14 T cell receptor beta chains from one sample sequenced in a study of identical twins. From the 5' RACE reads, TCRdb called clonotypes with MiXCR, one entry per CDR3 protein. The sample yields 350,000 to 450,000 distinct CDR3 sequences, approximately 17% seen once. Source material: naive T cells sorted from blood. These receptors came from a man aged 45-65 years in good health.

This clonotype was counted only a few times. The V gene is TRBV5-6, the J gene TRBJ2-7, with D perhaps TRBD1 or TRBD2 (5 bases each). The CDR3 is made up of 13 amino acids. Germline CDR1 SGHDT, CDR2 YYEEEE. Trimming shortened V by 2 bases and J by 1 base, and 7 bases separated the two germline ends. The CDR3 loop is CASSFWGSYEQYF. CDR3 DNA: TGTGCCAGCAGCTTTTGGGGGTCCTACGAGCAGTACTTC.

This rearrangement joins TRBV29-1 to TRBJ2-1, with 12 bases fitting TRBD2. Germline loops: CDR1 SQVTM, CDR2 ANQGSEA. The CDR3 runs 14 residues. Trimming at V came to 6 bases and at J to 8 bases, leaving 8 bases not matched to a gene. The CDR3 spells CSVDGLAGIHEQFF. In nucleotides, the CDR3 is TGCAGCGTGGACGGACTAGCGGGAATCCATGAGCAGTTCTTC.

The chain is built from TRBV15 and TRBJ2-1, with D possibly matching TRBD2 (5 bases). The CDR3 has 17 residues. Looked up from germline, CDR1 is LNHNV and CDR2 is YYDKDF (reference sequence). Trimming pared 0 bases from V and 2 bases from J, leaving 14 bases between. The CDR3 DNA follows: TGTGCCACCAGCAGAGATGACTATTCCCCCCCCTACAATGAGCAGTTCTTC. Amino acid sequence: CATSRDDYSPPYNEQFF.

The chain couples TRBV20-1 to TRBJ2-7, with 10 bases that match TRBD2. The CDR3 totals 13 residues. The germline V gene has CDR1 DFQATT and CDR2 SNEGSKA (reference sequence). With V trimmed by 3 bases and J by 6 bases, 5 bases remained unmatched. The CDR3 protein is CSASSGGPGEQYF. In DNA, the CDR3 is TGCAGTGCTAGTAGCGGGGGGCCCGGCGAGCAGTACTTC.

This clonotype was observed many times. The J gene is TRBJ2-1, the V gene TRBV14, with 7 bases aligning to TRBD2. Germline trimming cut 2 bases from V and 3 bases from J; bases unmatched to any gene: 13. Germline V lookup: CDR1 SGHDN, CDR2 FVKESK. The CDR3 extends over 18 amino acids. CDR3 loop: CASSQPSNWRGSYNEQFF. The CDR3 DNA follows: TGTGCCAGCAGCCAACCGAGCAACTGGCGGGGGAGCTACAATGAGCAGTTCTTC.

This clonotype was detected only a few times. V and J are TRBV5-1 and TRBJ2-1, with D unresolved. Trimming removed 5 bases at V and 0 bases at J, with 9 bases between. The CDR3 is 14 amino acids. From germline, CDR1 is SGHRS and CDR2 YFSETQ. The CDR3 is CASREQSSYNEQFF. The CDR3 DNA follows: TGCGCCAGCAGGGAACAAAGCTCCTACAATGAGCAGTTCTTC.

Only a few counts were recorded for this clonotype. This CDR3 reads CASSSPMGHRTDTQYF. The DNA of the CDR3 is TGTGCCAGCAGCTCCCCTATGGGACACAGGACAGATACGCAGTATTTT. V is TRBV7-9 and J is TRBJ2-3; D might be TRBD1 (6 bases). Germline CDR1 reads SEHNR; CDR2 reads FQNEAQ (reference sequence). This CDR3 comprises 16 residues. Trimming pared 4 bases from V and 3 bases from J, leaving 17 bases between.

This clonotype was counted at least ten times. This chain joins TRBV6-1 and TRBJ2-4; 8 positions match TRBD1. The ends lost 5 bases at V and 2 bases at J; junction bases unmatched: 5. The germline V gene encodes CDR1 MNHNS and CDR2 SASEGT. The CDR3 has 15 residues. CDR3 protein: CASSPRTGTKNIQYF. The CDR3 DNA is TGTGCCAGCAGTCCCCGGACAGGGACCAAAAACATTCAGTACTTC.

The CDR3 sequence: CAIRPGSNTEAFF. DNA of the CDR3: TGTGCCATCCGGCCAGGGTCGAACACTGAAGCTTTCTTT. The chain recombines TRBV10-3 with TRBJ1-1, with a tentative D call TRBD1 (5 bases). V lost 8 bases and J 1 base, leaving 11 bases between the germline ends. Germline CDR1 and CDR2: ENHRY and SYGVKD. The CDR3 has 13 residues.

The chain employs TRBV7-2 and TRBJ2-2, with 9 bases fitting TRBD1. V shed 7 bases, J shed 4 bases, and the junction held 7 bases outside the gene matches. The CDR3 is 15 amino acids. CDR1 and CDR2 from the germline V gene are SGHTA and FQGNSA. The CDR3, as DNA: TGTGCCAGCACCACCGGGACAGGGCTCACCGGGGAGCTGTTTTTT. It specifies CASTTGTGLTGELFF.

V and J are TRBV7-9 and TRBJ2-1; 7 bases map to TRBD2. Germline CDR1 SEHNR, CDR2 FQNEAQ (reference sequence). After removal of 6 bases from V and 8 bases from J, the junction contained 13 bases not matched to a gene. The CDR3 is 15 amino acids. This CDR3 is CASSAGTKSLDEQFF. CDR3 sequence (DNA): TGTGCCAGCAGTGCCGGGACTAAATCCCTCGATGAGCAGTTCTTC.

The rearrangement links TRBV20-1 to TRBJ2-3; 10 bases are a match to TRBD1. Trimming removed 3 bases from V and 4 bases from J; junction bases left unmatched: 4. Germline V gives CDR1 DFQATT, CDR2 SNEGSKA (reference sequence). This CDR3 is built from 14 residues. In DNA, the CDR3 is TGCAGTGCTAGGCGGGACAGGGGCCCAGATACGCAGTATTTT. This sequence encodes CSARRDRGPDTQYF.

The chain is built from TRBV5-5 and TRBJ2-3; TRBD1 matches at 10 bases. V lost 2 bases to trimming and J lost 2 bases; unmatched junction nucleotides: 5. From germline, CDR1 is SGHKS and CDR2 YYEKEE (reference sequence). The CDR3 runs 16 residues. CDR3 in amino acids: CASSFTGQGYTDTQYF. The CDR3 DNA is TGTGCCAGCAGCTTCACGGGACAGGGGTACACAGATACGCAGTATTTT. The variable domain in full, with the rest retrieved from reference TRBV5-5 and TRBJ2-3, is DAGVTQSPTHLIKTRGQQVTLRCSPISGHKSVSWYQQVLGQGPQFIFQYYEKEERGRGNFPDRFSARQFPNYSSELNVNALLLGDSALYLCASSFTGQGYTDTQYFGPGTRLTVL.

In this sample, this clonotype turned up a few times. The chain links TRBV3-1 to TRBJ1-2; D is possibly TRBD1 (5 bases). This CDR3 contains 16 residues. V was cut by 1 base and J by 3 bases, with 15 bases left in between. Germline CDR1 and CDR2: LGHDT and YNNKEL (reference sequence). CDR3 DNA sequence: TGTGCCAGCAGCCAAGGAGGGAGGGGACGGCACTATGGCTACACCTTC. The encoded protein is CASSQGGRGRHYGYTF.